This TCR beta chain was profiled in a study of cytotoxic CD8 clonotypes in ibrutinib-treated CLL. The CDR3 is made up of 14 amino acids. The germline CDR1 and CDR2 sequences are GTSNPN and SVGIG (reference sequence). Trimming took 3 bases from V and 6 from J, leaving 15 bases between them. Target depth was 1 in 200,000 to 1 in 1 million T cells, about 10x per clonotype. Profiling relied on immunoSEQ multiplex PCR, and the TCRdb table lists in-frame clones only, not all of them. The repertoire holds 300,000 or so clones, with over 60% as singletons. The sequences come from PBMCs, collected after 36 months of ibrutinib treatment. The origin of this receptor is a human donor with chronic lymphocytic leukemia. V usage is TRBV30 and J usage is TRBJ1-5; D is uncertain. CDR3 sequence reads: CAWRTPSLGQPQHF. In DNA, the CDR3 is TGTGCCTGGAGAACCCCGAGTCTGGGTCAGCCCCAGCATTTT. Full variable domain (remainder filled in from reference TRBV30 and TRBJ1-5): SQTIHQWPATLVQPVGSPLSLECTVEGTSNPNLYWYRQAAGRGLQLLFYSVGIGQISSEVPQNLSASRPQDRQFILSSKKLLLSDSGFYLCAWRTPSLGQPQHFGDGTRLSIL.